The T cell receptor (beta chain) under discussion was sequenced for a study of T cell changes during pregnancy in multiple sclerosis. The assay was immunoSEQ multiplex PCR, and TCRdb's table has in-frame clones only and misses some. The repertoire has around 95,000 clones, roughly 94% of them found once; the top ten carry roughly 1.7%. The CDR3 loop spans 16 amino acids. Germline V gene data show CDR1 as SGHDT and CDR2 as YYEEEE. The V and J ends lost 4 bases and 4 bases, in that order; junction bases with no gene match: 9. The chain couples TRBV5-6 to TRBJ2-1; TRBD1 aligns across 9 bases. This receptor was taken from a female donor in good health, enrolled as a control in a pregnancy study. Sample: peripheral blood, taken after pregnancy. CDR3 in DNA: TGTGCCAGCAGCCCATGGGGACAGGGCTTGTACAATGAGCAGTTCTTC. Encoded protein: CASSPWGQGLYNEQFF.